What follows describes a single TCR beta chain. Its antigen is as yet unknown. Resections obtained during corrective heart surgery supplied the thymus tissue. Those donating were healthy Finnish infants in corrective surgery for congenital heart defects. These data come from a study of human thymus T cells. General study results and limits: In unrelated individuals, thymic repertoires overlapped highly, according to related research. Blood and thymic repertoires both appeared biased in V and J gene usage.

Repertoires were generated with immunoSEQ multiplex PCR, while TCRdb's copy carries only in-frame clones and drops some. Seen here are some 80,000 clones, roughly 96% observed once, and the top ten hold roughly 0.031%. The CDR3 has 16 residues. Between the trimmed V and J ends, which lost 3 bases and 4 bases, there was a span of 16 bases. CDR1 and CDR2 (germline): MNHNS, SASEGT. The receptor was derived from a boy under two years old with a congenital heart defect but otherwise immunologically healthy. This chain links TRBV6-1 with TRBJ1-5; TRBD1 might be the D (5 bases). Sequenced input: thymus tissue. CDR3 region: CASSDGTYPKNQPQHF. The CDR3, as DNA: TGTGCCAGCAGTGACGGGACGTACCCCAAAAATCAGCCCCAGCATTTT.